This T cell receptor (beta chain) was profiled in a study of vaccination and CD4 T cells after COVID-19. V trimming: 6 bases; J trimming: 3 bases; junction bases outside the gene matches: 3. Germline V gene sequence: CDR1 KGHSH, CDR2 LQKENI. This CDR3 spans 15 amino acids. The study, taken as a whole, reports: In convalescent patients, 304 of 307 vaccine-specific clones were mono-reactive for SARS-CoV-2 spike.

Treatment meaning: roughly 10-day PBMC culture with coronavirus spike peptide pools or control peptides (ViraFEST assay). Every well contained over 1.5 million PBMCs, which were grown with approximately 9 IU/ml IL-2 and around 9.5 ug/ml peptide pools. Cultured CD4+ T-cell DNA underwent Oncomine TCR Beta short-read sequencing. TCRdb fed the PCR reads into MiXCR, producing one record per CDR3 protein. The table includes 8,000 to 9,500 distinct CDR3 sequences, 20% to 25% detected once. Details on this clonotype: Its antigen is undetermined.

Source material: cultured CD4+ T cells from blood. This chain links TRBV18 with TRBJ2-5, with 14 positions matching TRBD2. This TCR derives from a human donor with COVID-19. The CDR3 spells CASSSTSGGEETQYF. The CDR3 coding sequence is TGTGCCAGCTCGTCGACTAGCGGGGGGGAAGAGACCCAGTACTTC.